One T cell receptor beta chain is described in this entry. Enrolled during active infection, Seattle patients were then followed longitudinally. Authors' data handling: Amplified reference gene primers provided the basis for estimating nucleated cell counts. The assay was immunoSEQ multiplex PCR, and TCRdb's table has in-frame clones only and misses some. V, J and clone size were drawn from that table, and D and trimming were deduced from the DNA. The sample yields under 400,000 clones, 85% to 90% seen once. The data belong to a study of blood T cell repertoires in COVID-19. The wider study: Whether acute or convalescent, the COVID-19 samples came from the United States, Italy and Spain. Sources were T cells, B-cell-depleted T cells, or PBMCs; the material itself was cDNA or gDNA.

This clonotype was obtained from a woman aged 30 to 39 with COVID-19, enrolled during active disease. Input material: peripheral blood.

CDR3 DNA: TGTGCCAGCTCAACGGGTTTAGGCCTAGCGGGGAACGAGCAGTACTTC. Amino acids: CASSTGLGLAGNEQYF. The chain uses TRBV18 and TRBJ2-7, with 9 bases that match TRBD2. Losses at the gene ends were 5 bases for V and 5 bases for J; bases not matched to a gene: 13. The germline CDR1 and CDR2 sequences are KGHSH and LQKENI. The CDR3 is 16 residues long.